This TCR beta chain came from a study of monozygotic twins with cystic fibrosis. The overall study: With about 15 PCR cycles, barcoded libraries came from roughly 2.8 micrograms of fragmented DNA. Study findings and constraints: Unrelated CF individuals shared fewer identical clonotypes than monozygotic CF twins. Shared CDR3 numbers were not associated with age, concordance or severity. The repertoire was suggested to be naive-dominated, clonality median approximately 0.0098.

TCRdb's copy holds only in-frame clones and misses some; the assay was immunoSEQ multiplex PCR. The sample lists about 35,000 clones; approximately 65% were seen once. As for this clone: The target antigen is unknown.

The ends were cut back, 6 bases at V and 0 bases at J, with 11 bases in the middle. Germline CDR1 MGHRA, CDR2 YSYEKL. The CDR3 extends over 14 amino acids. The rearrangement joins TRBV4-1 to TRBJ1-1; D unclear. The sample taken for sequencing was blood. The sequence was obtained from a girl between 10 and 17 years old with cystic fibrosis. The CDR3 bases are TGCGCCAGCAGTCCTTCCTTAGTGAACACTGAAGCTTTCTTT. Protein product: CASSPSLVNTEAFF.